The 21 T cell receptor beta chains below all came from one sample that was sequenced in a study of T cell responses to AZD1222 COVID-19 vaccine. Sequenced by immunoSEQ multiplex PCR; TCRdb stores in-frame clones only, minus some. The profile shows under 150,000 clones, roughly 90% of them singletons. Sequenced here: peripheral blood, sampled 28 days after the second AZD1222 dose. Receptor source: an adult who received the AZD1222 COVID-19 vaccine.

The CDR3 DNA reads TGTGCCAGCAGCCTAAGGACACCTATCTCCTACGAGCAGTACTTC. Translation gives CASSLRTPISYEQYF. V usage is TRBV3-1 (or the pseudogene TRBV3-2) and J usage is TRBJ2-7; D is perhaps TRBD1 (5 bases). The CDR3 runs 15 residues. Trimming removed 4 bases from V and 0 bases from J, with 13 bases in between. CDR1 and CDR2 from the germline V gene are LGHDT and YNNKEL (reference sequence).

The CDR3 bases are TGTGCCAGCAGGAAGACGGTGAACACTGAAGCTTTCTTT. Translation gives CASRKTVNTEAFF. The V gene is TRBV28, the J gene TRBJ1-1; no firm D call. CDR3 length equals 13 residues. Per germline, CDR1 MDHEN and CDR2 SYDVKM. The V gene lost 6 bases and the J gene lost 0 bases, with 8 bases spanning the gap. The variable domain in full, completed from reference TRBV28 and TRBJ1-1, reads DVKVTQSSRYLVKRTGEKVFLECVQDMDHENMFWYRQDPGLGLRLIYFSYDVKMKEKGDIPEGYSVSREKKERFSLILESASTNQTSMYLCASRKTVNTEAFFGQGTRLTVV.

This clone appeared a single time. This sequence joins TRBV28 and TRBJ1-1, with TRBD1 matching 8 bases. This CDR3 comprises 15 residues. V shed 7 bases and J 4 bases; nucleotides not matched to a gene: 11. Per germline, CDR1 MDHEN and CDR2 SYDVKM. CDR3 sequence: CASNLSSRGLTEAFF. DNA of the CDR3: TGTGCCAGCAACCTCAGTTCCAGGGGGCTCACTGAAGCTTTCTTT.

V and J are TRBV2 and TRBJ2-4; 7 bases line up with TRBD2. The CDR3 runs to 12 residues. Germline-derived CDR1 and CDR2 are SNHLY and FYNNEI. As DNA, the CDR3 is TGTGCGGAAGGCGGCGGGGGAAACATTCAGTACTTC. Translated, it gives CAEGGGGNIQYF. The variable domain in full, with the rest retrieved from reference TRBV2 and TRBJ2-4, is EPEVTQTPSHQVTQMGQEVILRCVPISNHLYFYWYRQILGQKVEFLVSFYNNEISEKSEIFDDQFSVERPDGSNFTLKIRSTKLEDSAMYFCAEGGGGNIQYFGAGTRLSVL.

The chain is built from TRBV19 and TRBJ2-2, with 10 bases that match TRBD1. Germline CDR1 reads LNHDA; CDR2 reads SQIVND (reference sequence). J was trimmed by 4 bases and V by 6 bases; bases with no gene match: 5. This CDR3 has 15 amino acids. The CDR3 spells CASRGTGDATGELFF. The DNA of the CDR3 is TGTGCCAGTAGGGGGACAGGGGATGCCACCGGGGAGCTGTTTTTT.

V usage is TRBV30 and J usage is TRBJ1-4, with 9 positions matching TRBD1. The J segment lost 8 bases and the V segment lost 4 bases, leaving 8 bases of the junction unmatched. The CDR3 consists of 14 residues. Germline values: CDR1 GTSNPN, CDR2 SVGIG (reference sequence). CDR3 amino acids: CAWTTGGAGEKLFF. In nucleotides, the CDR3 is TGTGCCTGGACTACAGGGGGCGCAGGGGAAAAACTGTTTTTT.

This chain links TRBV9 with TRBJ2-1; D uncertain. Germline CDR1 reads SGDLS; CDR2 reads YYNGEE. The CDR3 loop spans 15 amino acids. V lost 0 bases and J 0 bases, leaving 7 bases between the germline ends. The CDR3 coding sequence is TGTGCCAGCAGCGTAGCCGCGAACTCCTACAATGAGCAGTTCTTC. Residues: CASSVAANSYNEQFF.

This clone was counted a single time. The chain is built from TRBV5-8 and TRBJ2-6, with D unresolved. Trimming stripped 0 bases from V and 0 bases from J, with 10 bases between. CDR1 is SGHTS, CDR2 YDEGEE, per germline. The CDR3 sequence is 17 residues long. The DNA of the CDR3 is TGTGCCAGCAGCTTGGTATTCACGTCCTCTGGGGCCAACGTCCTGACTTTC. Translated, it gives CASSLVFTSSGANVLTF.

V and J are TRBV11-3 and TRBJ1-1; D might be TRBD1 (6 bases). With 5 bases removed from V and 0 bases from J, the gap between germline ends came to 13 bases. This CDR3 contains 15 residues. Germline lookup yields CDR1 SGHNT and CDR2 YENEEA. The CDR3 DNA reads as TGTGCCAGCAGCCCGCCGGACAGAATGAACACTGAAGCTTTCTTT. This codes for CASSPPDRMNTEAFF.

The chain recombines TRBV28 with TRBJ2-3; TRBD2 aligns across 14 bases. J lost 3 bases, V lost 5 bases, and 13 bases had no gene match. The CDR3 sequence is 19 residues long. The germline V gene encodes CDR1 MDHEN and CDR2 SYDVKM. The CDR3 region has the DNA TGTGCCAGCAGTCTCCGATTGGGACTAGCGGGAGTTAGTACAGATACGCAGTATTTT. As protein: CASSLRLGLAGVSTDTQYF.

As to this clone: Other DNA sequences within the sample encode an identical CDR3. The rearrangement joins TRBV28 to TRBJ1-2; D gene ambiguous. CDR3 length: 12 amino acids. CDR1 is MDHEN, CDR2 SYDVKM, per germline. Trimming removed 2 bases at V and 4 bases at J, with 5 bases between. The CDR3 DNA reads TGTGCCAGCAGTTTAAACGGCTATGGCTACACCTTC. Its translation: CASSLNGYGYTF.

V gene TRBV30 combines with J gene TRBJ1-2, with D perhaps TRBD1 (6 bases). Trimming left V 4 bases short and J 8 bases short, with 17 bases between. Germline V CDR1 and CDR2: GTSNPN, SVGIG (reference sequence). This CDR3 has 13 residues. The CDR3 region has the DNA TGTGCCTGGACAGTCGGGGGGCCGGCGGGCTACACCTTC. It specifies CAWTVGGPAGYTF.

V and J are TRBV12-3 or TRBV12-4 and TRBJ2-5; D is possibly TRBD2 (5 bases). With 2 bases removed from V and 7 bases from J, the gap between germline ends came to 8 bases. CDR3 length: 12 residues. The DNA for the CDR3 is TGTGCCAGCAGTTTAAGGGAGTCGACCCAGTACTTC. This sequence encodes CASSLRESTQYF.

The V call is TRBV5-1, the J call TRBJ2-3, with 13 bases fitting TRBD2. This CDR3 is 16 amino acids long. The junction had 4 bases not matched to a gene; V was cut back by 4 bases and J by 2 bases. Germline assignment: CDR1 SGHRS and CDR2 YFSETQ. This chain's CDR3 is CASSNGLAGVTDTQYF. CDR3 sequence (DNA): TGCGCCAGCAGCAACGGACTAGCGGGAGTCACAGATACGCAGTATTTT.

V gene TRBV30 combines with J gene TRBJ1-1; D not certain. CDR1 and CDR2 from the germline V gene are GTSNPN and SVGIG (reference sequence). This CDR3 has 15 residues. Trimming took off 0 bases at V and 1 base at J, with 12 bases between the two ends. CDR3 DNA sequence: TGTGCCTGGAGTGTATATTCAAAACCGAACACTGAAGCTTTCTTT. It encodes CAWSVYSKPNTEAFF.

This clone occurred once. V gene TRBV10-3 combines with J gene TRBJ1-2, with 9 bases matching TRBD1. The CDR3 length is 13 residues. Trimming removed 5 bases from V and 6 bases from J; junction bases left unmatched: 4. Germline CDR1 ENHRY, CDR2 SYGVKD. The CDR3 reads CAISPGQGNGYTF. As DNA, the CDR3 is TGTGCCATCAGTCCGGGACAGGGTAATGGCTACACCTTC.

V gene TRBV6-5 combines with J gene TRBJ1-5; D not resolved. Germline lookup yields CDR1 MNHEY and CDR2 SVGAGI. Trimming took off 0 bases at V and 6 bases at J, with 9 bases between the two ends. The CDR3 is 14 amino acids. The CDR3 nucleotides read TGTGCCAGCAGTTACTCGGCGGGAGCTCAGCCCCAGCATTTT. Encoded protein: CASSYSAGAQPQHF.

The rearrangement uses TRBV6-1 and TRBJ2-1; 7 bases fit TRBD2. The CDR3 is 15 amino acids. Germline V gene lookup returns CDR1 MNHNS and CDR2 SASEGT. The ends lost 2 bases at V and 0 bases at J; junction bases unmatched: 1. This chain's CDR3 is CASSERTSSYNEQFF. Here the CDR3 DNA reads TGTGCCAGCAGTGAAAGGACTAGCTCCTACAATGAGCAGTTCTTC.

J is TRBJ1-5 and V is TRBV19; D might be TRBD1 (5 bases). V lost 4 bases to trimming and J lost 11 bases, with 18 bases between them. Germline V gene lookup returns CDR1 LNHDA and CDR2 SQIVND (reference sequence). The CDR3 runs to 14 residues. CDR3: CASSTLPGGSAQHF. The DNA for the CDR3 is TGTGCCAGTAGTACTCTACCCGGGGGGAGCGCCCAGCATTTT.

This chain joins TRBV28 and TRBJ2-7; D remains ambiguous. This CDR3 is 13 amino acids long. Germline V gene lookup returns CDR1 MDHEN and CDR2 SYDVKM. V was clipped by 6 bases and J by 3 bases, with 12 bases between them. Here the CDR3 DNA reads TGTGCCAGCAGCCCCGGTAGCCGCTACGAGCAGTACTTC. It yields the protein CASSPGSRYEQYF.

The V and J genes are TRBV10-3 and TRBJ2-5; D ambiguous. The CDR3 is made up of 12 amino acids. Germline values: CDR1 ENHRY, CDR2 SYGVKD. V was cut by 6 bases and J by 0 bases, with 5 bases left in between. In nucleotides, the CDR3 is TGTGCCATCAGGGGTAACCAAGAGACCCAGTACTTC. As protein: CAIRGNQETQYF.